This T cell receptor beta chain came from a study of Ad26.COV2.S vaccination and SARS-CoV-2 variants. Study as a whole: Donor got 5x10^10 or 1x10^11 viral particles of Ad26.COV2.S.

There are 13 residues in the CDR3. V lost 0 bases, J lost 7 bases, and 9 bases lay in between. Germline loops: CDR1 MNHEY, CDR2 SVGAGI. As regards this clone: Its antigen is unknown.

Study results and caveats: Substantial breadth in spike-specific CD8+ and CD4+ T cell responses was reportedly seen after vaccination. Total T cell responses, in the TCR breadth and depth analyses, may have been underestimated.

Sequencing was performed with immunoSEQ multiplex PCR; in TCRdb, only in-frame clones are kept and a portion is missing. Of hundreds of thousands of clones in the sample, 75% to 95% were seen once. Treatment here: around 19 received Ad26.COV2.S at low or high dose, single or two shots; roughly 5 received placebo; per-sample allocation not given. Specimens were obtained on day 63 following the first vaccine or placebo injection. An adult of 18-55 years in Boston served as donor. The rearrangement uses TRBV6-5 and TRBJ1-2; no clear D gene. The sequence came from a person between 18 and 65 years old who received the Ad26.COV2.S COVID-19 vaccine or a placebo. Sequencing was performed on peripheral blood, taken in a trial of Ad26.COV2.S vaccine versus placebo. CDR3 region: CASSYSGTSGYTF. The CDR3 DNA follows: TGTGCCAGCAGTTACTCGGGCACCTCTGGCTACACCTTC.